The sequence of this T cell receptor (beta chain) was determined in a study of T cell responses to AZD1222 COVID-19 vaccine. Study background: Combined were second doses at about 4 or about 12 weeks. Findings of the study overall: Just a handful of people given AZD1222 tested seropositive at baseline. Donors in the cohort were predominantly white British and more often female, and clonal diversity was possibly underestimated. Once two AZD1222 doses were given, Spike-specific TCR breadth and depth went up.

Using immunoSEQ multiplex PCR, the repertoire was profiled, and TCRdb retains in-frame clones only, with some absent. Among 120,000 or so clones listed, around 93% were seen once. This clone was picked up one time. Antigen: not known. V shed 0 bases and J 1 base; nucleotides not matched to a gene: 12. The CDR3 runs to 20 residues. Germline V lookup: CDR1 SGHVS, CDR2 FNYEAQ. This clonotype originated in an adult in good health. V and J are TRBV7-6 and TRBJ2-2; 9 bases fit TRBD2. Material: peripheral blood, obtained on day 0 of AZD1222 vaccination. CDR3 amino acids: CASSLAWGRSGGLNTGELFF. The CDR3 DNA is TGTGCCAGCAGCTTAGCGTGGGGAAGAAGCGGGGGGCTGAACACCGGGGAGCTGTTTTTT.